A selection of T cell receptor beta chains follows, all from one sample in a study of early T cells in non-severe SARS-CoV-2 infection. Via MiXCR, TCRdb re-called the 5' RACE reads, giving one row per CDR3 protein. Of about 57,000 distinct CDR3 sequences listed, approximately 12% are singletons. The material sequenced was whole blood. The receptors shown here come from an adult who was a healthcare worker with PCR-confirmed SARS-CoV-2 infection or an uninfected control (not recorded which). Both conserved end residues are part of each CDR3. A row's size may be missing; if present it is once, few, many or a size class.

abundance | len | j_gene | v_gene | CDR3aa
NA | 14 | TRBJ2-5 | TRBV12-3/TRBV12-4 | CASSFLGEQETQYF
many | 18 | TRBJ2-6 | TRBV28 | CASSLGREGSSGANVLTF
few | 15 | TRBJ2-3 | TRBV7-2 | CASSQSGGFTDTQYF
few | 13 | TRBJ2-3 | TRBV5-4 | CASREGNTDTQYF
few | 19 | TRBJ2-5 | TRBV20-1 | CSASWSRLAGDLYQETQYF
many | 13 | TRBJ2-7 | TRBV29-1 | CSVEINSSYEQYF
few | 15 | TRBJ2-2 | TRBV18 | CASSPSSGNTGELFF
many | 13 | TRBJ1-1 | TRBV11-2 | CASSPTGTSEAFF
NA | 17 | TRBJ2-1 | TRBV7-3 | CASSLVGTGGRGNEQFF
many | 13 | TRBJ2-5 | TRBV7-2 | CASSLELVKTQYF
many | 13 | TRBJ2-2 | TRBV28 | CASSLQGSGELFF
NA | 17 | TRBJ2-6 | TRBV4-1 | CASTGGQGVSGANVLTF
many | 16 | TRBJ1-2 | TRBV4-2 | CASSQDLNREDYGYTF
many | 11 | TRBJ2-3 | TRBV7-2 | CASSPADTQYF
NA | 14 | TRBJ1-6 | TRBV7-2 | CASSFRAYNSPLHF
NA | 13 | TRBJ2-7 | TRBV20-1 | CSANKYSSYEQYF
many | 17 | TRBJ2-7 | TRBV11-2 | CASSLPQGGKSSYEQYF
many | 15 | TRBJ1-1 | TRBV3-1 | CASSPGGGVGTEAFF
many | 16 | TRBJ1-3 | TRBV15 | CATSRDWLGGLDTIYF
few | 12 | TRBJ2-7 | TRBV5-1 | CASSLGNYEQYF
many | 13 | TRBJ1-2 | TRBV24-1 | CATSERGFYGYTF
many | 13 | TRBJ1-5 | TRBV12-3/TRBV12-4 | CASRQQGREPQHF
few | 14 | TRBJ1-2 | TRBV10-2 | CASRVTGGAHGYTF
many | 15 | TRBJ1-1 | TRBV6-5 | CASSPTGTLTREAFF
many | 15 | TRBJ2-7 | TRBV7-9 | CASSLGSGPSYEQYF
NA | 16 | TRBJ1-1 | TRBV5-5 | CASSLVPGVFATEAFF
many | 14 | TRBJ1-3 | TRBV13 | CASSLRSSGNTIYF
many | 15 | TRBJ1-2 | TRBV18 | CASSPGTGADYGYTF
many | 14 | TRBJ2-7 | TRBV5-8 | CASSFGESSYEQYF
many | 14 | TRBJ1-1 | TRBV5-5 | CASIRDTPNTEAFF
many | 15 | TRBJ2-3 | TRBV20-1 | CSAISGGAMTDTQYF
few | 16 | TRBJ2-2 | TRBV5-1 | CASSPGQGLNTGELFF
NA | 15 | TRBJ1-5 | TRBV7-8 | CASSLDGYSNQPQHF
many | 14 | TRBJ2-1 | TRBV20-1 | CSARELERNNEQFF
NA | 13 | TRBJ2-5 | TRBV7-2 | CASSLGQLETQYF
many | 15 | TRBJ2-1 | TRBV12-3/TRBV12-4 | CATQSGLALYNEQFF
many | 12 | TRBJ1-2 | TRBV12-3/TRBV12-4 | CASSTTGAGYTF
NA | 15 | TRBJ2-3 | TRBV5-1 | CASSYLAGGIDTQYF
NA | 13 | TRBJ2-7 | TRBV10-3 | CAISGDRNYEQYF
many | 12 | TRBJ2-7 | TRBV20-1 | CSAGGGLYEQYF
many | 14 | TRBJ2-1 | TRBV12-3/TRBV12-4 | CASQPSGGALEQFF
many | 16 | TRBJ2-6 | TRBV3-2 | CASSQECLSGANVLTF
NA | 15 | TRBJ1-6 | TRBV5-5 | CASSSGTGTNSPLHF
many | 15 | TRBJ2-7 | TRBV9 | CASSVDGQSSYEQYF
many | 15 | TRBJ2-7 | TRBV27 | CASSLESGSSYEQYF
many | 17 | TRBJ2-3 | TRBV7-9 | CASSPGTSGYSTDTQYF
many | 14 | TRBJ1-1 | TRBV19 | CASSVGHLNTEAFF
few | 13 | TRBJ2-3 | TRBV11-2 | CASSLDAGATQYF
many | 14 | TRBJ2-3 | TRBV23-1 | CASSQSRGTDTQYF
many | 18 | TRBJ2-1 | TRBV4-1 | CASSPGLAGGPTYNEQFF
NA | 13 | TRBJ1-1 | TRBV6-6 | CATGTGMNTEAFF
many | 15 | TRBJ2-3 | TRBV13 | CASSPGQGLEDTQYF
few | 16 | TRBJ2-5 | TRBV7-9 | CASSSTAQSGQETQYF
NA | 14 | TRBJ1-2 | TRBV5-4 | CASSLPGAYYGYTF